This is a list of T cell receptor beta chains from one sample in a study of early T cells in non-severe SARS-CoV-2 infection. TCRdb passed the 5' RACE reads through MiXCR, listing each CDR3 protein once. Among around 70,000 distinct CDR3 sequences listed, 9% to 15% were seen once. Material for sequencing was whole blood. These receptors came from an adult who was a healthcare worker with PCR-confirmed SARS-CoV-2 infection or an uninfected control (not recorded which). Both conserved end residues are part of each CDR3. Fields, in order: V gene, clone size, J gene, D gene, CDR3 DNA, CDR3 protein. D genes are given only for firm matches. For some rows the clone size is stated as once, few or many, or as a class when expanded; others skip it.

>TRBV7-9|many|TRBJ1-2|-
TGTGCCAGCAGCCATACGACCGGCGGCTATGGCTACACCTTC
CASSHTTGGYGYTF
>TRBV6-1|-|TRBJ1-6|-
TGTGCCAGCAGTGACTTTGGTTCACCCCTCCACTTT
CASSDFGSPLHF
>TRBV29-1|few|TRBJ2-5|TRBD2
TGCAGCGTTGACGCTAGCGGGAGTGTAGGAATGCAAGAGACCCAGTACTTC
CSVDASGSVGMQETQYF
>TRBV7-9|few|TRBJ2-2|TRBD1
TGTGCCAGCAGCCAAACAGGGGGTCGAACCGGGGAGCTGTTTTTT
CASSQTGGRTGELFF
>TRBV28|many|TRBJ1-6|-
TGTGCCAGCGGACTCAGTAATTCACCCCTCCACTTT
CASGLSNSPLHF
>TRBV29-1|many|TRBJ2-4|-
TGCAGCGCCGGACGGTGGGGGGACATTCAGTACTTC
CSAGRWGDIQYF
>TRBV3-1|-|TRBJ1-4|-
TGTGCCAGCAGCCTCCTGGGTTCGGGGAATATGGAACTGTTTTTT
CASSLLGSGNMELFF
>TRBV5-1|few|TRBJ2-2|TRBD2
TGCGCCAGCAGCTTGCGGCTAGCGGTCACAGGAGGGGAGCTGTTTTTT
CASSLRLAVTGGELFF
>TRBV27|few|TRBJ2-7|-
TGTGCCACATGGGGGTTCGGCTACGAGCAGTACTTC
CATWGFGYEQYF
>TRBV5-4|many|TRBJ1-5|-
TGTGCCAGCAGCTTGGACAGGGCCCCCAATCAGCCCCAGCATTTT
CASSLDRAPNQPQHF
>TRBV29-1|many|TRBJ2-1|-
TGCAGCGTTGATTTAGGGCGGGGCAATGAGCAGTTCTTC
CSVDLGRGNEQFF
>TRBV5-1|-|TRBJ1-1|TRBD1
TGCGCCAGCAGCAGCCTGACAGGGGGGGACACTGAAGCTTTCTTT
CASSSLTGGDTEAFF
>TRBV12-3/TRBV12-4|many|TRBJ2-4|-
TGTGCCAGCAGTTGGGGGGGCCATCTAGCCAAAAACATTCAGTACTTC
CASSWGGHLAKNIQYF
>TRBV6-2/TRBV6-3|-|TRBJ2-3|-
TGTGCCAGCAGTCACCCTCCGGGAGATACGCAGTATTTT
CASSHPPGDTQYF
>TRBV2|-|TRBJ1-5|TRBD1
TGTGCCAGCAGCGACGGGACAGGGGTTTATCAGCCCCAGCATTTT
CASSDGTGVYQPQHF
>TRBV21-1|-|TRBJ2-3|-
TGTGCCAGCACCCCAAATACGCAGTATTTT
CASTPNTQYF
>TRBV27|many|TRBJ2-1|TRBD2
TGTGCCAGCAGTAATCAGGGGTCTAGCGGGAGCCCCAATGAGCAGTTCTTC
CASSNQGSSGSPNEQFF
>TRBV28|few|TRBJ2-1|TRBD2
TGTGCCAGCAGCCGAGCGGGAAGGACCTACAATGAGCAGTTCTTC
CASSRAGRTYNEQFF
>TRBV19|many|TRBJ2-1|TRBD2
TGTGCCAGTAGTCCCTTTAGCGGGACCTCCTACAATGAGCAGTTCTTC
CASSPFSGTSYNEQFF
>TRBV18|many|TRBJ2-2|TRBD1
TGTGCCAGCTCACCTCCTCCGGGACAGGGGGCGCCCCCCGGGGAGCTGTTTTTT
CASSPPPGQGAPPGELFF
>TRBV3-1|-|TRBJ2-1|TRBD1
TGTGCCAGCAGCGAGGGACAGGGGTTCAGTAGCAATGAGCAGTTCTTC
CASSEGQGFSSNEQFF
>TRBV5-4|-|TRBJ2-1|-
TGTGCCAGCAGCCCGATGGCTTACAATGAGCAGTTCTTC
CASSPMAYNEQFF
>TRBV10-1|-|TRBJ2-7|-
TGCGCCAGAAGAATCCCGGTAAAACCTCGCGAGCAGTACTTC
CARRIPVKPREQYF
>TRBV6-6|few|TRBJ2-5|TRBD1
TGTGCCAGCAGTTACCTCATGACAGGGGACGAGACCCAGTACTTC
CASSYLMTGDETQYF
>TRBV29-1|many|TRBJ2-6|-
TGCAGCGTCGTACTAGTCTCTGGGGCCAACGTCCTGACTTTC
CSVVLVSGANVLTF
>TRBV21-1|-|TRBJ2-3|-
TGTGCCAGCAGGATCCAGACAGATACGCAGTATTTT
CASRIQTDTQYF
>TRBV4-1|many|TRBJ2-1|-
TGCGCCAGCAGCCAAGCAGTGAGCAGAGGCAGCAATGAGCAGTTCTTC
CASSQAVSRGSNEQFF
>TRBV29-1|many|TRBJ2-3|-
TGCAGCGTGTCAGGGGCCAGGGATACGCAGTATTTT
CSVSGARDTQYF
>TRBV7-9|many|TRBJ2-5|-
TGTGCCAGCAGCTTAGAGTCAGCGGGGACCCAGTACTTC
CASSLESAGTQYF
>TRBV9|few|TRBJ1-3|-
TGTGCCAGCAGCGTAGAGGGACCGATCTCTGGAAACACCATATATTTT
CASSVEGPISGNTIYF
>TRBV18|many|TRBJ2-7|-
TGTGCCAGCTCACCAGCCCAGGGTAGCCACGAGCAGTACTTC
CASSPAQGSHEQYF
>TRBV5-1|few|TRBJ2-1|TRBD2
TGCGCCAGCAGCTTGGGGACTAGTACCATTGAGCAGTTCTTC
CASSLGTSTIEQFF
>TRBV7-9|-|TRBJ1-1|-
TGTGCCAGCAGCTTGAGGGGGGGAGACACTGAAGCTTTCTTT
CASSLRGGDTEAFF
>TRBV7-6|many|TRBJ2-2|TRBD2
TGTGCCAGCAGCTTAACGGCGGGAGAGACCGGGGAGCTGTTTTTT
CASSLTAGETGELFF
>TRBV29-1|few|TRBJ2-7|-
TGCAGCGTTGAAGGTGGGGGCTACGAGCAGTACTTC
CSVEGGGYEQYF
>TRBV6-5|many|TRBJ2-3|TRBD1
TGTGCCAGCAGTCCACAGGGGCTAAACACAGATACGCAGTATTTT
CASSPQGLNTDTQYF
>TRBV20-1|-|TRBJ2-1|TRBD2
TGCAGTGCTAGGGGCGGGAGCTATCTACGGGATGAGCAGTTCTTC
CSARGGSYLRDEQFF
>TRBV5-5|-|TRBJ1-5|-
TGTGCCAGCAGCCAGCGGACAGATGGGGGTCAGCCCCAGCATTTT
CASSQRTDGGQPQHF
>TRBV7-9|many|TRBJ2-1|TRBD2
TGTGCCAGCAGCCATAGCGGGAGCCCGCCGGGAAAGTTCTTC
CASSHSGSPPGKFF
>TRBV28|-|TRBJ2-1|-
TGTGCCAGCAGCCCCCTCCCCAACTACAATGAGCAGTTCTTC
CASSPLPNYNEQFF
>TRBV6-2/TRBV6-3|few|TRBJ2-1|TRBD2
TGTGCCAGCAGTTACTCTCCGACTAGCGGGATCTACAATGAGCAGTTCTTC
CASSYSPTSGIYNEQFF
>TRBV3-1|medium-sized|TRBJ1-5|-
TGTGCCAGCAGCCAAGATCTTGATCAGCCCCAGCATTTT
CASSQDLDQPQHF